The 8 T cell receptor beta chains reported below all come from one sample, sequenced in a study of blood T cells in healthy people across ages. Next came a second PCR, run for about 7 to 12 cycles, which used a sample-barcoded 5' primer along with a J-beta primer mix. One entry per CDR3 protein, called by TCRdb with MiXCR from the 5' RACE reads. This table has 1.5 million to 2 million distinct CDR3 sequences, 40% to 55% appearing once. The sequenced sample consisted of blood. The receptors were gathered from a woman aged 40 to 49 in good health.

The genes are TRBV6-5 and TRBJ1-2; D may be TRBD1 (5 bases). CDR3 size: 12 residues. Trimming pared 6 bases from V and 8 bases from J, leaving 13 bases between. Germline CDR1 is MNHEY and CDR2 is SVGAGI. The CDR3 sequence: CASRSLGGGYTF. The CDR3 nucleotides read TGTGCCAGCAGATCCCTTGGGGGGGGCTACACCTTC.

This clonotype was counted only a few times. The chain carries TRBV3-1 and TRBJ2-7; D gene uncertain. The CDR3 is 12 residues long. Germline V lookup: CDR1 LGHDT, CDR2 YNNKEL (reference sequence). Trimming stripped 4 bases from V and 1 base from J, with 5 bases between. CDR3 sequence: CASSLKSYEQYF. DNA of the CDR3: TGTGCCAGCAGCCTAAAGTCCTACGAGCAGTACTTC.

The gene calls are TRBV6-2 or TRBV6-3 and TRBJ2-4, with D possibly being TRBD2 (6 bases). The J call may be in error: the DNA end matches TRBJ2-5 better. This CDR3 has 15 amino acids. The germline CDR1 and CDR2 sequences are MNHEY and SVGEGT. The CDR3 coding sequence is TGTGCCAGCTCCGAGTCGACGGTGGGGGGAGAGACCCAGTACTTC. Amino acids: CASSESTVGGETQYF.

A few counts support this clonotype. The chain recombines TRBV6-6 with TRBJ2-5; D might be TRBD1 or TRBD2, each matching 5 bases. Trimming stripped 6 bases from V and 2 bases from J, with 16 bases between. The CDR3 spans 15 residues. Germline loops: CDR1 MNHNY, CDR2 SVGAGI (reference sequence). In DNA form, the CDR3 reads TGTGCCAGCAGCCGGCCGGGACGCAGACAAGAGACCCAGTACTTC. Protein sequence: CASSRPGRRQETQYF.

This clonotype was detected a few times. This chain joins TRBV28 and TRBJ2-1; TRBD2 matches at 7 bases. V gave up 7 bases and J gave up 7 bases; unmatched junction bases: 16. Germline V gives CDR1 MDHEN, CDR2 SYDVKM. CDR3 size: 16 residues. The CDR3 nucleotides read TGTGCCAGCACCATCCCGAGGTCTAGCGGTAAAAATGAGCAGTTCTTC. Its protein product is CASTIPRSSGKNEQFF.

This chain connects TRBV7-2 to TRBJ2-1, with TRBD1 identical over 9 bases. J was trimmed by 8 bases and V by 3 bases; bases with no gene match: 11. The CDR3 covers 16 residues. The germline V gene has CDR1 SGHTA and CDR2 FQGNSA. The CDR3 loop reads CASSFSTGGRYHEQFF. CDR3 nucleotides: TGTGCCAGCAGCTTTTCAACAGGGGGCAGATACCATGAGCAGTTCTTC.

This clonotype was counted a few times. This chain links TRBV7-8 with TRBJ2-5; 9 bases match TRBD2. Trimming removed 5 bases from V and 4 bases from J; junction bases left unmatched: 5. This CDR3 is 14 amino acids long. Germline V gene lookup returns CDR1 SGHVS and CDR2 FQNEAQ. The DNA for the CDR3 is TGTGCCAGCAGCCCAACGGGACTAGCAGAGACCCAGTACTTC. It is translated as CASSPTGLAETQYF.

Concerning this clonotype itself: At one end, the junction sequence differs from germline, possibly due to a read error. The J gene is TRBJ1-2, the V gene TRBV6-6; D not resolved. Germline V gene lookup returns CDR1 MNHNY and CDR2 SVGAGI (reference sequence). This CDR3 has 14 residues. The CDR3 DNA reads TGTGCCAGCAGTTCGGACGGCCGGAGCTATGGCCACACCTTC. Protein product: CASSSDGRSYGHTF.